The T cell receptor beta chain described here comes from a study of shared clonotypes between healthy human individuals (dated by TCRdb to about 2020). At the level of the whole study: The cohort included a few men and a couple of women between 18 and 49 years of age. Leukapheresis yielded between about 0.9 and 8.9 billion PBMCs per donor. Per donor, three plates each were used for CD4 naive and CD4 memory, two for CD8 naive, and one for CD8 memory. Blood TCR repertoires of a handful of healthy adults were deeply sequenced to estimate repertoire size and the extent of clonotype sharing between individuals. Libraries were prepared and TCR repertoires were sequenced by different laboratories using diverse techniques, in order to increase sequencing depth and limit assay-specific biases.

Healthy HIV-negative adults with no recently reported acute infections or vaccinations were included as donors. Every donor was a Caucasian adult residing in Nashville, Tennessee, USA. CD4+ T cells were enriched through magnetic negative selection, after which naive cells were positively selected on CD45RA and the remaining negative fraction served as the memory subset. Blood was obtained by leukapheresis, after which PBMCs were separated by Ficoll-Histopaque density gradient centrifugation and cryopreserved in liquid nitrogen vapor phase. Analytical flow cytometry was used to check the purity and quantity of each magnetically sorted T cell population. Genomic DNA was isolated from each sorted fraction and quantified by UV absorbance on a Nanodrop 2000c. In the case of this clone: No antigen is known for it. Base quality data are lacking; no much larger clone is found one base away.

TCR CDR3 regions were amplified from genomic DNA by multiplex PCR using the deep immunoSEQ assay. Extracted genomic DNA from each cell subset was distributed evenly across all wells of several immunoSEQ 96-well plates, and each plate was treated as a replicate. For sorted subsets, about 200 ng genomic DNA, equal to tens of thousands of T cell genomes, was loaded into each replicate PCR. The purified libraries were quantified using a Qubit 3.0 fluorometer, sized with a Bioanalyzer 2100, and then quantified again using the KAPA Library Quantification kit. A separate single-read 150-cycle Illumina NextSeq 550 flow cell was used to sequence each immunoSEQ 96-well plate. The authors' pipeline ran thus. Because the immunoSEQ output held only junctional sequences and lacked quality scores, the filtering could not match the filtering applied to full-length reads. To assign V/J genes and CDR3, sequences were annotated using PyIR, a Python wrapper for IgBLAST v1.9, with IMGT germline references. Reads with weak V/J assignments (E-value above 1e-6), missing CDR3, stop codons, out-of-frame junctions, or ambiguous translated residues were removed. V3J clonotypes were defined by identical inferred V gene, J gene, and CDR3 amino acid sequence. To compute the percentage overlap between repertoires, the number of shared unique clonotypes was divided by the size of the smaller repertoire. RTK rarefaction, the Chao1 estimator, and Recon v2.1 estimates of unobserved clonotypes were used to assess repertoire richness. Generation probabilities were computed with OLGA for all TCRbeta clonotypes obtained by the gDNA method from several donors. The table was pulled from immuneACCESS by TCRdb, which kept in-frame rearrangements only. Such tables lose some clones; where checked, under half of the loss comes from unresolved V genes, and the rest has no known cause. V, J and clone size derive from that table, while D and trimming were established from the DNA sequence. This sample lists some 550,000 clones; more than 95% were detected once. 0.057% of the sample is in the top ten clones.

V is pared back by 10 bases and J by 5 bases, with 16 bases lying between the germline termini. CDR1 and CDR2 are drawn from the germline V gene (reference sequence): MNHEY, SMNVEV. The CDR3, from cysteine to phenylalanine, totals 13 residues. The only DNA kept is the CDR3, 39 bases in frame from the first base. General findings and caveats noted by the study authors: Compared with non-shared clonotypes, clonotypes shared by all four sorted-subset donors had higher generation probabilities. Incomplete sequencing was indicated by rarefaction of sorted-subset datasets, despite the large sequencing depth. The genetic and exposure-history diversity represented was limited by the small number of donors. Sampling was restricted to blood, and TCR repertoires in tissues likely differ from the TCR repertoires found in blood. Pairwise subsampling led to the expectation that sequencing depth would affect the degree of clonotype sharing among donors. When a handful of donors were compared, the shared fraction of clonotypes was 5% to 6.5% for naive CD4, 3.5% for naive CD8, more than 2% for memory CD4, and 0.4% for memory CD8. Larger estimated clonotype richness was generally found for naive subsets than for memory subsets.

The rearrangement joined TRBV27 to TRBJ2-3; the D region is possibly TRBD1 or TRBD2, each matching across 7 bases. The source material was naive CD4+ T cells sorted from blood. The meaning of the sample's cell subset or site label: CD45RA+ positively selected. This sequence originates from a woman aged 25 to 39 in good health. The CDR3 corresponds to CATTRGEGDTQYF. The nucleotide sequence reads TGTGCCACCACCAGGGGGGAGGGAGATACGCAGTATTTT.